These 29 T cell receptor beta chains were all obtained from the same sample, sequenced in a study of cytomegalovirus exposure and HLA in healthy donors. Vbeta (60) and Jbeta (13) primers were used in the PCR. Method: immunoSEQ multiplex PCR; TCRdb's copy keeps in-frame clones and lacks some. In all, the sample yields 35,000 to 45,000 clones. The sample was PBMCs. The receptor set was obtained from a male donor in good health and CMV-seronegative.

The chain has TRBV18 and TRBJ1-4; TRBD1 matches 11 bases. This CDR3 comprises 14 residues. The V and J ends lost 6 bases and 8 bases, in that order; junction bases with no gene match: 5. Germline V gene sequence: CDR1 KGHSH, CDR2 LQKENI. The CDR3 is CASSPGTGGEKLFF. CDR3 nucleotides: TGTGCCAGCTCTCCCGGGACAGGGGGGGAAAAACTGTTTTTT.

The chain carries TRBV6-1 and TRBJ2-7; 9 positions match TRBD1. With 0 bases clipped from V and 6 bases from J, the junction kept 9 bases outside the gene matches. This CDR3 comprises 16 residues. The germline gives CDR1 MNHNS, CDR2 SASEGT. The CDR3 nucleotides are TGTGCCAGCAGTGAAGCAACCGGGACAGGGAGGGTCGAGCAGTACTTC. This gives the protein CASSEATGTGRVEQYF.

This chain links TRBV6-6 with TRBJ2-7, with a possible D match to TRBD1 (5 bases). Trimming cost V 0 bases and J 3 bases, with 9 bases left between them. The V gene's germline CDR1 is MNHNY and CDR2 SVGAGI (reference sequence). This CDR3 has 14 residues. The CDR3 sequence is CASSYSVRVYEQYF. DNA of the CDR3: TGTGCCAGCAGTTACTCAGTCAGGGTCTACGAGCAGTACTTC.

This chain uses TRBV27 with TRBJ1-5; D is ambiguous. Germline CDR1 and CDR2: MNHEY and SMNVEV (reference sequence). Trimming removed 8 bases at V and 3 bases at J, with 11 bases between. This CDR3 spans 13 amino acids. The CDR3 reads CASGRINNQPQHF. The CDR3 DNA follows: TGTGCCAGCGGCAGGATTAACAATCAGCCCCAGCATTTT.

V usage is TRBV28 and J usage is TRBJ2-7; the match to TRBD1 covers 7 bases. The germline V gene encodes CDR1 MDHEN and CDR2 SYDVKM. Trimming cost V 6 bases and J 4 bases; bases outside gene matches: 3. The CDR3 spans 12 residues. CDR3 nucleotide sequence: TGTGCCAGCAGACGGGACAGTTACGAGCAGTACTTC. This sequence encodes CASRRDSYEQYF.

DNA for the CDR3: TGTGCCAGCGGAACTAGCGGGGAGAGCACAGATACGCAGTATTTT. Its protein product is CASGTSGESTDTQYF. J is TRBJ2-3 and V is TRBV6-4; TRBD2 matches at 10 bases. With 8 bases clipped from V and 0 bases from J, the junction kept 5 bases outside the gene matches. The CDR3 has 15 residues. Germline CDR1 is MRHNA and CDR2 is SNTAGT.

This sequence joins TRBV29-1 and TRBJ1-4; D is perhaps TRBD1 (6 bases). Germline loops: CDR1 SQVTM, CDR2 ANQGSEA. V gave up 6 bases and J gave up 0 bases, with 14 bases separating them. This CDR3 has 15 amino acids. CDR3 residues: CSVTGHETTNEKLFF. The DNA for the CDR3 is TGCAGCGTCACGGGACACGAAACAACTAATGAAAAACTGTTTTTT.

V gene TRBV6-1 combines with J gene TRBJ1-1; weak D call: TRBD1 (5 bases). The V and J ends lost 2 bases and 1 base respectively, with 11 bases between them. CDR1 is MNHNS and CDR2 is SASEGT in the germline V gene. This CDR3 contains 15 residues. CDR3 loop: CASSEIGRANTEAFF. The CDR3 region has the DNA TGTGCCAGCAGTGAAATAGGCAGGGCGAACACTGAAGCTTTCTTT.

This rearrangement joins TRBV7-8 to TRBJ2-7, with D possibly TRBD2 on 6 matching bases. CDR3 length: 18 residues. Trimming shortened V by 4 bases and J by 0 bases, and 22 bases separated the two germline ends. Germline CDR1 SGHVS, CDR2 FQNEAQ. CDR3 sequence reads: CASSSLTARLTSSYEQYF. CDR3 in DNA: TGTGCCAGCAGCTCCCTGACAGCCAGATTGACTAGCTCCTACGAGCAGTACTTC.

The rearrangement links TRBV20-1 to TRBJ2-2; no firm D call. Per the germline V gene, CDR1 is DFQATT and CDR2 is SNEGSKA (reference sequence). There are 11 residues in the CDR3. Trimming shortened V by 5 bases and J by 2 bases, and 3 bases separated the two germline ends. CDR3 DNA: TGCAGTGCTCATAACACCGGGGAGCTGTTTTTT. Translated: CSAHNTGELFF.

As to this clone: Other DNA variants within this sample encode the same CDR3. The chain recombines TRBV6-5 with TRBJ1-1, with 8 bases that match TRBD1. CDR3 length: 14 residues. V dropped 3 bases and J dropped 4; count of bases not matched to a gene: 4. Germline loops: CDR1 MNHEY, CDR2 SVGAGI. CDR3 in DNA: TGTGCCAGCAGTTATGACAGGGGCGGCACTGAAGCTTTCTTT. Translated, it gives CASSYDRGGTEAFF.

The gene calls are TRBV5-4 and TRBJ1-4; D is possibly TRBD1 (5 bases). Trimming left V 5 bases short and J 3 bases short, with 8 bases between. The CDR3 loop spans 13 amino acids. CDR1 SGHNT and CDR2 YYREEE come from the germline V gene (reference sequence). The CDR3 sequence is CASSDSSNEKLFF. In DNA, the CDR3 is TGTGCCAGCAGTGACAGCTCTAATGAAAAACTGTTTTTT. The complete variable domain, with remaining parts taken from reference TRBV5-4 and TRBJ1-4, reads ETGVTQSPTHLIKTRGQQVTLRCSSQSGHNTVSWYQQALGQGPQFIFQYYREEENGRGNFPPRFSGLQFPNYSSELNVNALELDDSALYLCASSDSSNEKLFFGSGTQLSVL.

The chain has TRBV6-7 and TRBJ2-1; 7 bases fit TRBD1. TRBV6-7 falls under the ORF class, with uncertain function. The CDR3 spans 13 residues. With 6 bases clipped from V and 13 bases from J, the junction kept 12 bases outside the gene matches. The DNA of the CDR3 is TGTGCCAGCAGCCCTGACCGGGACAGACCCCAGTTCTTC. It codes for CASSPDRDRPQFF.

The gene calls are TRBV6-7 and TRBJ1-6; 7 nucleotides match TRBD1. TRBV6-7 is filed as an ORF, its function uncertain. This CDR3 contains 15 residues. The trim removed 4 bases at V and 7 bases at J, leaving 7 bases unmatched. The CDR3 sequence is CASSCIGQVNSPLHF. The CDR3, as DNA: TGTGCCAGCAGTTGCATAGGACAGGTAAATTCACCCCTCCACTTT.

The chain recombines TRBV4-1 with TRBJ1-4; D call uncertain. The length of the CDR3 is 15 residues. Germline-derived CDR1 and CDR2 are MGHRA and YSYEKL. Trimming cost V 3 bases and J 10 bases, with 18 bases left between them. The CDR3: CASSQRTQETGKLFF. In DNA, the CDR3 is TGCGCCAGCAGCCAGAGAACCCAGGAAACTGGAAAACTGTTTTTT.

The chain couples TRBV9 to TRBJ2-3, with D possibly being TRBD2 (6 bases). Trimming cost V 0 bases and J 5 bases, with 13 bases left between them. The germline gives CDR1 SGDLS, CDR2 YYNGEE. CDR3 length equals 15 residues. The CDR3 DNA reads TGTGCCAGCAGCGTAGTGGAGGGGACGCAAGATACGCAGTATTTT. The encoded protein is CASSVVEGTQDTQYF.

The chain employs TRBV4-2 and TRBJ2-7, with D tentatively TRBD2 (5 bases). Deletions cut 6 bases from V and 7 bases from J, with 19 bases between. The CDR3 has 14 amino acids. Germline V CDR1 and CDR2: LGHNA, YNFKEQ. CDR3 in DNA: TGTGCCAGCAGTCTAGACCTGCGCCCGGGGGAGCAGTACTTC. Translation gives CASSLDLRPGEQYF.

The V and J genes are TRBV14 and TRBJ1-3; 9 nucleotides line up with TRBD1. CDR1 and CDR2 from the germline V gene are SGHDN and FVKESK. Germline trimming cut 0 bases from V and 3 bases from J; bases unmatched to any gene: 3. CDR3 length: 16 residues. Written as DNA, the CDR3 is TGTGCCAGCAGCCAAGATAGGGACAGGGTTGGAAACACCATATATTTT. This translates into CASSQDRDRVGNTIYF.

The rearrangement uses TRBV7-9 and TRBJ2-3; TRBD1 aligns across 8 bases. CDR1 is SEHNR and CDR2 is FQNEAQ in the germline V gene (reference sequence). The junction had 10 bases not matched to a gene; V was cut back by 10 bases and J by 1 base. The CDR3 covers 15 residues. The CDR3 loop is CAIPRLDRGTDTQYF. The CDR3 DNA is TGTGCCATTCCCCGGCTGGACAGGGGCACAGATACGCAGTATTTT.

In nucleotides, the CDR3 is TGTGCCACCAGCAGAAACGGAGATTACACCTTC. This sequence encodes CATSRNGDYTF. The chain has TRBV15 and TRBJ1-2; D gene unclear. Germline CDR1 reads LNHNV; CDR2 reads YYDKDF (reference sequence). This CDR3 has 11 residues. V lost 2 bases and J 11 bases, leaving 9 bases between the germline ends. The full variable domain, its missing parts supplied by reference TRBV15 and TRBJ1-2, is DAMVIQNPRYQVTQFGKPVTLSCSQTLNHNVMYWYQQKSSQAPKLLFHYYDKDFNNEADTPDNFQSRRPNTSFCFLDIRSPGLGDTAMYLCATSRNGDYTFGSGTRLTVV.

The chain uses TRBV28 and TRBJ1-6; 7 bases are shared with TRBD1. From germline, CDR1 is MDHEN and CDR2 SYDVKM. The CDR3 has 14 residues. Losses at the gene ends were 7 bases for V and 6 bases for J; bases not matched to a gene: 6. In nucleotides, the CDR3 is TGTGCCAGCACTCCCGACAGGGTTAATTCACCCCTCCACTTT. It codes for CASTPDRVNSPLHF. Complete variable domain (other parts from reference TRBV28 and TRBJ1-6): DVKVTQSSRYLVKRTGEKVFLECVQDMDHENMFWYRQDPGLGLRLIYFSYDVKMKEKGDIPEGYSVSREKKERFSLILESASTNQTSMYLCASTPDRVNSPLHFGNGTRLTVT.

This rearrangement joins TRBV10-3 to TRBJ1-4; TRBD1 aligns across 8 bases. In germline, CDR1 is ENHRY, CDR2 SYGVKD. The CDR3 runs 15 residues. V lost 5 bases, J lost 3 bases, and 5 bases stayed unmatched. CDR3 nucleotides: TGTGCCATCAGTTCTCAGGGGGCGGCTAATGAAAAACTGTTTTTT. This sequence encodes CAISSQGAANEKLFF.

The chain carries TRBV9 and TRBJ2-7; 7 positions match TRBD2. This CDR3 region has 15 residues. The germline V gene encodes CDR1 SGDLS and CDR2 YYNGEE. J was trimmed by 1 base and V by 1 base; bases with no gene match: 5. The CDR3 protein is CASSVSSGRSYEQYF. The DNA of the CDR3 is TGTGCCAGCAGCGTATCCTCCGGGAGGTCCTACGAGCAGTACTTC.

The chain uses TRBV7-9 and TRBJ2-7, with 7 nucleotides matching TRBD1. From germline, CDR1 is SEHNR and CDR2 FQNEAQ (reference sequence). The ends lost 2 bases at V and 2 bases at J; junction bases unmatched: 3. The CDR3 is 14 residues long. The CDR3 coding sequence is TGTGCCAGCAGCTTATCGGGACAGACCTACGAGCAGTACTTC. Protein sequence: CASSLSGQTYEQYF.

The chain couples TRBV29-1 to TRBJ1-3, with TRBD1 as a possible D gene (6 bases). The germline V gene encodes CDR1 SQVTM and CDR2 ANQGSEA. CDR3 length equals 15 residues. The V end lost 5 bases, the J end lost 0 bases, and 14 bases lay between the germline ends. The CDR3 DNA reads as TGCAGCGTTCCGATCAGGGGACCCTCTGGAAACACCATATATTTT. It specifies CSVPIRGPSGNTIYF.

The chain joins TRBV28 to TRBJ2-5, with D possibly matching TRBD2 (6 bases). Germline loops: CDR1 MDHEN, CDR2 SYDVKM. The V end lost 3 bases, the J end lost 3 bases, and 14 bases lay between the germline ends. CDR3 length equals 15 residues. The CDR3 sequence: CASSFLGPGEETQYF. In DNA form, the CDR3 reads TGTGCCAGCAGTTTTTTGGGACCGGGGGAAGAGACCCAGTACTTC.

The CDR3 here is CASSLFGLAGGRNEQYF. DNA of the CDR3: TGTGCCAGCAGCTTGTTCGGACTAGCGGGGGGGCGTAACGAGCAGTACTTC. The V gene is TRBV5-5, the J gene TRBJ2-7; TRBD2 matches 15 bases. V shed 1 base and J 5 bases; nucleotides not matched to a gene: 7. This CDR3 has 17 residues. Germline V gene data show CDR1 as SGHKS and CDR2 as YYEKEE (reference sequence). Full variable domain (outside the CDR3, taken from reference TRBV5-5 and TRBJ2-7): DAGVTQSPTHLIKTRGQQVTLRCSPISGHKSVSWYQQVLGQGPQFIFQYYEKEERGRGNFPDRFSARQFPNYSSELNVNALLLGDSALYLCASSLFGLAGGRNEQYFGPGTRLTVT.

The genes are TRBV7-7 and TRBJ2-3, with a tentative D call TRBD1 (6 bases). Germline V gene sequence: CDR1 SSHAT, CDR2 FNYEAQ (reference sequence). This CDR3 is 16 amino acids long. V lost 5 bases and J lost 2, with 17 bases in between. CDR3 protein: CASSKLMGAPTDTQYF. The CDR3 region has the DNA TGTGCCAGCAGCAAACTAATGGGGGCTCCCACAGATACGCAGTATTTT.

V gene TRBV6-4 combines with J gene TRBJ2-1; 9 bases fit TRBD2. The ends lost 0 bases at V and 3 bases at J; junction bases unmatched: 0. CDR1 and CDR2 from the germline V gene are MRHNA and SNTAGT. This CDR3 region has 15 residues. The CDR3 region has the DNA TGTGCCAGCAGTGACTCGCGGGGGGGCTACAATGAGCAGTTCTTC. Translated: CASSDSRGGYNEQFF.